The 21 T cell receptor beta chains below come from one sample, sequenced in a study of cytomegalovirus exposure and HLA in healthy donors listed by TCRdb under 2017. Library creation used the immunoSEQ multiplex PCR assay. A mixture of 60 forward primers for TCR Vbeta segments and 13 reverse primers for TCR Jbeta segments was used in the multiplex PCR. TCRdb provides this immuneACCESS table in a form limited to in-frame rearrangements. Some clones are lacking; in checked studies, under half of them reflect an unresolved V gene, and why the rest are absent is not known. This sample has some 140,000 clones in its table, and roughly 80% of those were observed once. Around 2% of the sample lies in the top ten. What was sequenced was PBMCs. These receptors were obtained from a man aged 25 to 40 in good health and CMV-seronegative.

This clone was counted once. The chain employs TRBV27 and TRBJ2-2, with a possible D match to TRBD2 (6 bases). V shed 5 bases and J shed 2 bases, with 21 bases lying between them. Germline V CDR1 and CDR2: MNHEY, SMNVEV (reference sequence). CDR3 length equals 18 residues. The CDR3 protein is CASSPNRFPGGNTGELFF. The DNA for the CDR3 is TGTGCCAGCAGTCCCAATAGATTCCCCGGGGGAAACACCGGGGAGCTGTTTTTT.

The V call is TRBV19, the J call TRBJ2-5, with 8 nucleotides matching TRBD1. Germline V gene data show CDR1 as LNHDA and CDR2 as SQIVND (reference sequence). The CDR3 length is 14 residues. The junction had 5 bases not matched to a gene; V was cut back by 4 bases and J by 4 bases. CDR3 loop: CASSTTGARETQYF. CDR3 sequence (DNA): TGTGCCAGTAGTACGACAGGGGCGCGAGAGACCCAGTACTTC.

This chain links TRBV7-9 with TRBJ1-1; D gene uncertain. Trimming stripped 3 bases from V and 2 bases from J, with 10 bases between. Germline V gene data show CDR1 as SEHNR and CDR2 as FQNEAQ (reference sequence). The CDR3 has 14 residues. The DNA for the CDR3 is TGTGCCAGCAGCTTCCTTGGGAGAAACACTGAAGCTTTCTTT. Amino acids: CASSFLGRNTEAFF.

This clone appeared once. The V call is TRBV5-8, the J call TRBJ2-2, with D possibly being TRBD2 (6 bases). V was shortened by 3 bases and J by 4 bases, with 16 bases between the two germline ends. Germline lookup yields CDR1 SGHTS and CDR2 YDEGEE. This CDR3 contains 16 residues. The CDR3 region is CASSWGPGTGTGELFF. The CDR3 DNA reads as TGTGCCAGCAGCTGGGGCCCCGGGACTGGCACCGGGGAGCTGTTTTTT.

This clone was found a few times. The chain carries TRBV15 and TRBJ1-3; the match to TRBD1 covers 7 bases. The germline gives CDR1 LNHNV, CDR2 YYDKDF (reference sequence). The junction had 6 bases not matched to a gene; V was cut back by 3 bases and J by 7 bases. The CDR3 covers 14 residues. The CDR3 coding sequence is TGTGCCACCAGCAGGACAGGGCGAGGGAACACCATATATTTT. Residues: CATSRTGRGNTIYF.

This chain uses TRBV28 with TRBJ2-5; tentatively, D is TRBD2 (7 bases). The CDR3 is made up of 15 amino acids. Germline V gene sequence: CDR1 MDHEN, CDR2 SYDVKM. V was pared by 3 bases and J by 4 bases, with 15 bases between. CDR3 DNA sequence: TGTGCCAGCAGTTTCGTCCCAGGGGAGGGAGAGACCCAGTACTTC. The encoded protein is CASSFVPGEGETQYF.

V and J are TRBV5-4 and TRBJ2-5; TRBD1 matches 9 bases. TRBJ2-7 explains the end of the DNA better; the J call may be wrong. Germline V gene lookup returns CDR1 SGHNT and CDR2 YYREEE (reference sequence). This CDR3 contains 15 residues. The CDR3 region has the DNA TGTGCCAGCAGCTTGTTCGGGACAGGGCACTACGAGCAGTACTTC. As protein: CASSLFGTGHYEQYF.

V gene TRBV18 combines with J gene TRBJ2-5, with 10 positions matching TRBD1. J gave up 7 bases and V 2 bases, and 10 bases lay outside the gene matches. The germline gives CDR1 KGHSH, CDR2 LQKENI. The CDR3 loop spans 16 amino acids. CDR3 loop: CASSPVSGQGYGTQYF. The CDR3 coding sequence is TGTGCCAGCTCACCAGTATCGGGACAGGGGTACGGGACCCAGTACTTC. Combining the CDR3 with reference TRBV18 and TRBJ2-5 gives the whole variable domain NAGVMQNPRHLVRRRGQEARLRCSPMKGHSHVYWYRQLPEEGLKFMVYLQKENIIDESGMPKERFSAEFPKEGPSILRIQQVVRGDSAAYFCASSPVSGQGYGTQYFGPGTRLLVL.

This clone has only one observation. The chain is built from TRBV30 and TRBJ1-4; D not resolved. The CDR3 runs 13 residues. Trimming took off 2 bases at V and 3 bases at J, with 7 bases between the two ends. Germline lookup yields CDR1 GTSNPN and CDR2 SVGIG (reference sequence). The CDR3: CAWSLSANEKLFF. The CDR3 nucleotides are TGTGCCTGGAGTTTGTCCGCTAATGAAAAACTGTTTTTT.

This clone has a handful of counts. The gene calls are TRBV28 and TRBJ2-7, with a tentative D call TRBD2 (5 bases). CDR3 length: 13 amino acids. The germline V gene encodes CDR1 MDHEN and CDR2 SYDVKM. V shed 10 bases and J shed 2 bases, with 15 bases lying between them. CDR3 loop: CATLVGDPYEQYF. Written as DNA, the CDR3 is TGTGCCACGTTGGTCGGGGATCCCTACGAGCAGTACTTC.

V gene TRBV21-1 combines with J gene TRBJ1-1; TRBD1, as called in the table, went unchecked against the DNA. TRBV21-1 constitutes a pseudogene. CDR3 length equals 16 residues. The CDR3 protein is CASSIGQQFLNTEAFF. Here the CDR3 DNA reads TGTGCCAGCAGCATCGGACAGCAGTTCTTGAACACTGAAGCTTTCTTT.

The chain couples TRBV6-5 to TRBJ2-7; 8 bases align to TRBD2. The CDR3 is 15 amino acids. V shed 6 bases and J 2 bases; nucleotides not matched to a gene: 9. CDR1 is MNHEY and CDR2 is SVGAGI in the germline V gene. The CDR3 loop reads CASRSSGLDTYEQYF. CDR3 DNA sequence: TGTGCCAGCAGAAGCTCGGGACTAGACACCTACGAGCAGTACTTC.

The CDR3 loop is CATSRGLDSIDEAFF. CDR3 coding DNA: TGTGCCACCAGCAGAGGGCTGGACTCTATCGATGAAGCTTTCTTT. This chain joins TRBV15 and TRBJ1-1, with unresolved D. CDR3 length: 15 amino acids. The V gene lost 1 base and the J gene lost 7 bases, with 16 bases spanning the gap. Germline V gives CDR1 LNHNV, CDR2 YYDKDF (reference sequence).

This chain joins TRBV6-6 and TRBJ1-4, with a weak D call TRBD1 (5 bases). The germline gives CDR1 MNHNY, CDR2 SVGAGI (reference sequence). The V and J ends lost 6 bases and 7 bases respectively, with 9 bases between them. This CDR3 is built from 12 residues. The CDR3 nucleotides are TGTGCCAGCAGCCGAAGGGGTGAAAAACTGTTTTTT. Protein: CASSRRGEKLFF.

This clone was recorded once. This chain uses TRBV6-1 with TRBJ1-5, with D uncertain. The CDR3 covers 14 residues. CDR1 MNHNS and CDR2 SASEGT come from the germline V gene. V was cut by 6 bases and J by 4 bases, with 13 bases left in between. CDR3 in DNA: TGTGCCAGCAGGAGGTCTGTGTCGAATCAGCCCCAGCATTTT. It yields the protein CASRRSVSNQPQHF.

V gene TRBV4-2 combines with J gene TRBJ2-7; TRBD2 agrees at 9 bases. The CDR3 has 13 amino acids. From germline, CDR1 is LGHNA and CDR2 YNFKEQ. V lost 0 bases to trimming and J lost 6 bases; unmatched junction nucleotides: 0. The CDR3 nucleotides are TGTGCCAGCAGCCAAGAACTAGCGGGCGAGCAGTACTTC. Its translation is CASSQELAGEQYF.

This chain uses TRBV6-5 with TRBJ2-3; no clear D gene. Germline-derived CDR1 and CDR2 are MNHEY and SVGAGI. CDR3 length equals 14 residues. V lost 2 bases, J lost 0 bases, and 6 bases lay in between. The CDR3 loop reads CASSYLSSTDTQYF. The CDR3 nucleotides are TGTGCCAGCAGTTACCTATCTAGCACAGATACGCAGTATTTT.

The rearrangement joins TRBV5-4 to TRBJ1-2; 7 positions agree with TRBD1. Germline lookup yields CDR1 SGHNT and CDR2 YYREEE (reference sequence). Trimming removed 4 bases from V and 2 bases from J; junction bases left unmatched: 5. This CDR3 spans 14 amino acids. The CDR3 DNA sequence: TGTGCCAGCAGCCCATCGACAGGGAACTATGGCTACACCTTC. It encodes CASSPSTGNYGYTF.

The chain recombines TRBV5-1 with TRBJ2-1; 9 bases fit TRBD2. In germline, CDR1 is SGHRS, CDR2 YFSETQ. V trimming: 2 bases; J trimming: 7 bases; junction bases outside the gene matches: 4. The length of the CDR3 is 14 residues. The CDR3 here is CASSFTSGRNEQFF. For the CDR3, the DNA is TGCGCCAGCAGCTTTACCAGCGGGAGGAATGAGCAGTTCTTC.

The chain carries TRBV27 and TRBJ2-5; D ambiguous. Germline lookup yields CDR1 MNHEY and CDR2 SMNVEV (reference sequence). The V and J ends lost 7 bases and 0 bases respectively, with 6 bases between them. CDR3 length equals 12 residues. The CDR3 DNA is TGTGCCAGCACCCTGTACCAAGAGACCCAGTACTTC. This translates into CASTLYQETQYF.

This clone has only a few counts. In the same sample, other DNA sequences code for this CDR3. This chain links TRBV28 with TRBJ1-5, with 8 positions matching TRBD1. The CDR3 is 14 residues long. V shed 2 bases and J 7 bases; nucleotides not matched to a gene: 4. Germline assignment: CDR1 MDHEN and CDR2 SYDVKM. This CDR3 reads CASSLQGAGQPQHF. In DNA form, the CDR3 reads TGTGCCAGCAGTTTACAGGGGGCCGGGCAGCCCCAGCATTTT. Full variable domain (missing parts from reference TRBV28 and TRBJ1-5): DVKVTQSSRYLVKRTGEKVFLECVQDMDHENMFWYRQDPGLGLRLIYFSYDVKMKEKGDIPEGYSVSREKKERFSLILESASTNQTSMYLCASSLQGAGQPQHFGDGTRLSIL.